This T cell receptor (beta chain) originates from a study of T cell responses to AZD1222 COVID-19 vaccine. Findings of the study overall: Dominant CD4 TCR responses targeted spike regions 160-218 and 743-854. Among the donors, most were white British and more were female, and clonal diversity was possibly underestimated.

The assay was immunoSEQ multiplex PCR, and TCRdb's table has in-frame clones only and misses some. Among some 79,000 clones, less than 85% were seen once, and the ten largest hold about 46%. Comments on this clone: No antigen is known for it.

The material sequenced was peripheral blood, taken 28 days after the second AZD1222 dose. This clonotype was sampled from an adult who received the AZD1222 COVID-19 vaccine.

The CDR3 region is CASTQRDFLHPNTGELFF. The CDR3 nucleotides are TGTGCCAGCACCCAACGGGACTTTCTACACCCGAACACCGGGGAGCTGTTTTTT. The gene calls are TRBV27 and TRBJ2-2; weak D call: TRBD2 (6 bases). This CDR3 is built from 18 residues. V lost 7 bases, J lost 0 bases, and 21 bases lay in between. Germline V CDR1 and CDR2: MNHEY, SMNVEV (reference sequence).